The 30 T cell receptor beta chains listed next were all sequenced from one sample in a study of cytomegalovirus exposure and HLA in healthy donors. PCR amplification relied on 60 Vbeta primers (plus 13 Jbeta primers). Assay used: immunoSEQ multiplex PCR; TCRdb lists only in-frame clones, some missing. Here the sample spans approximately 150,000 clones, roughly 74% being singletons. The sequencing sample was made of PBMCs. These receptor sequences come from a man aged 35-49 years in good health and CMV-seronegative.

The J gene is TRBJ1-3, the V gene TRBV7-2, with 7 bases identical to TRBD1. The CDR3 covers 16 residues. Germline V gives CDR1 SGHTA, CDR2 FQGNSA. Germline trimming cut 4 bases from V and 4 bases from J; bases unmatched to any gene: 10. For the CDR3, the DNA is TGTGCCAGCAGCTACGCTCGGACAGGTCGCGGAAACACCATATATTTT. Its protein is CASSYARTGRGNTIYF. The complete variable domain, with remaining parts taken from reference TRBV7-2 and TRBJ1-3, reads GAGVSQSPSNKVTEKGKDVELRCDPISGHTALYWYRQSLGQGLEFLIYFQGNSAPDKSGLPSDRFSAERTGGSVSTLTIQRTQQEDSAVYLCASSYARTGRGNTIYFGEGSWLTVV.

The chain recombines TRBV10-2 with TRBJ1-6; weak D call: TRBD1 (5 bases). Germline-derived CDR1 and CDR2 are WSHSY and SAAADI. There are 13 residues in the CDR3. With 7 bases removed from V and 4 bases from J, the gap between germline ends came to 8 bases. Written as DNA, the CDR3 is TGCGCCAGCACCCGACAGTATAATTCACCCCTCCACTTT. It translates to CASTRQYNSPLHF.

This chain uses TRBV27 with TRBJ2-5; D gene unclear. Trimming stripped 1 base from V and 0 bases from J, with 3 bases between. The CDR3 runs 13 residues. The germline V gene has CDR1 MNHEY and CDR2 SMNVEV (reference sequence). CDR3 in DNA: TGTGCCAGCAGTTTATACAACCAAGAGACCCAGTACTTC. This sequence encodes CASSLYNQETQYF.

The gene calls are TRBV19 and TRBJ2-7, with a tentative D call TRBD1 (6 bases). The CDR3 totals 14 residues. Germline V gives CDR1 LNHDA, CDR2 SQIVND (reference sequence). V lost 4 bases and J lost 5, with 15 bases in between. The CDR3 bases are TGTGCCAGTAGTACGGCAGGGGCCCCCCACGAGCAGTACTTC. Its translation: CASSTAGAPHEQYF. Looking up the rest from reference TRBV19 and TRBJ2-7 gives the full variable domain: DGGITQSPKYLFRKEGQNVTLSCEQNLNHDAMYWYRQDPGQGLRLIYYSQIVNDFQKGDIAEGYSVSREKKESFPLTVTSAQKNPTAFYLCASSTAGAPHEQYFGPGTRLTVT.

V and J are TRBV7-2 and TRBJ2-3; D gene unclear. The CDR3 has 16 amino acids. V lost 1 base to trimming and J lost 1 base, with 12 bases between them. Germline V gene data show CDR1 as SGHTA and CDR2 as FQGNSA. CDR3 loop: CASSLVVAAGTDTQYF. The CDR3 DNA is TGTGCCAGCAGCTTAGTGGTGGCGGCGGGCACAGATACGCAGTATTTT.

This sequence joins TRBV9 and TRBJ1-3; no definite D call. V dropped 2 bases and J dropped 0 bases, with 9 bases sitting between them. The germline V gene encodes CDR1 SGDLS and CDR2 YYNGEE. This CDR3 is built from 15 residues. Written as DNA, the CDR3 is TGTGCCAGCAGCGTCGGACTCAGCTCTGGAAACACCATATATTTT. Protein: CASSVGLSSGNTIYF.

The chain carries TRBV5-1 and TRBJ1-6; no firm D call. There are 13 residues in the CDR3. Per the germline V gene, CDR1 is SGHRS and CDR2 is YFSETQ. Trimming removed 5 bases at V and 8 bases at J, with 11 bases between. CDR3 sequence: CASSQLQDSPLHF. The CDR3 DNA reads as TGCGCCAGCAGTCAGTTACAAGATTCACCCCTCCACTTT. The full variable domain, with the rest looked up from reference TRBV5-1 and TRBJ1-6, is KAGVTQTPRYLIKTRGQQVTLSCSPISGHRSVSWYQQTPGQGLQFLFEYFSETQRNKGNFPGRFSGRQFSNSRSEMNVSTLELGDSALYLCASSQLQDSPLHFGNGTRLTVT.

The rearrangement joins TRBV6-1 to TRBJ2-5; D is possibly TRBD2 (7 bases). The CDR3 is 14 amino acids. The germline V gene has CDR1 MNHNS and CDR2 SASEGT. The germline V and J ends were trimmed by 1 base and 6 bases, with 12 bases remaining between them. The CDR3 DNA reads as TGTGCCAGCAGTGAAGTAGGGGGGGCAAAGACCCAGTACTTC. Translated: CASSEVGGAKTQYF.

The chain uses TRBV5-1 and TRBJ2-3; 8 bases line up with TRBD2. The V and J ends lost 4 bases and 2 bases, in that order; junction bases with no gene match: 9. Germline V gene lookup returns CDR1 SGHRS and CDR2 YFSETQ. The CDR3 consists of 16 residues. The CDR3 bases are TGCGCCAGCAGCGATCTAACACTAGCGGCCACAGATACGCAGTATTTT. Protein sequence: CASSDLTLAATDTQYF.

This clone was seen once. The rearrangement links TRBV9 to TRBJ1-4, with D perhaps matching TRBD1 (5 bases). Trimming took off 2 bases at V and 6 bases at J, with 11 bases between the two ends. The CDR3 length is 14 residues. CDR1 and CDR2 (germline): SGDLS, YYNGEE. CDR3 sequence reads: CASSVGGLDEKLFF. The CDR3 DNA reads as TGTGCCAGCAGCGTTGGGGGGTTGGATGAAAAACTGTTTTTT.

A single count supports this clone. Here the CDR3 reads CASRRDRAYEQFF. CDR3 coding DNA: TGTGCCAGCAGGCGGGACAGGGCCTATGAGCAGTTCTTC. The chain links TRBV5-6 to TRBJ2-1; 9 nucleotides match TRBD1. Germline V gene lookup returns CDR1 SGHDT and CDR2 YYEEEE. Trimming cost V 5 bases and J 8 bases; bases outside gene matches: 5. The CDR3 loop spans 13 amino acids.

The chain is built from TRBV9 and TRBJ2-1, with D unresolved. With 7 bases removed from V and 0 bases from J, the gap between germline ends came to 11 bases. Germline V CDR1 and CDR2: SGDLS, YYNGEE. This CDR3 region has 14 residues. The CDR3 sequence: CASERGSSYNEQFF. Written as DNA, the CDR3 is TGTGCCAGCGAGCGAGGTAGCTCCTACAATGAGCAGTTCTTC.

This chain's CDR3 is CASRYGQGKNTEAFF. Here the CDR3 DNA reads TGTGCCAGCCGATACGGACAGGGCAAGAACACTGAAGCTTTCTTT. The chain employs TRBV5-6 and TRBJ1-1; 8 bases agree with TRBD1. Germline values: CDR1 SGHDT, CDR2 YYEEEE. Trimming removed 7 bases from V and 1 base from J; junction bases left unmatched: 9. This CDR3 is built from 15 residues. The full variable domain, its missing parts supplied by reference TRBV5-6 and TRBJ1-1, is DAGVTQSPTHLIKTRGQQVTLRCSPKSGHDTVSWYQQALGQGPQFIFQYYEEEERQRGNFPDRFSGHQFPNYSSELNVNALLLGDSALYLCASRYGQGKNTEAFFGQGTRLTVV.

V usage is TRBV6-5 and J usage is TRBJ1-2; maybe TRBD1 (6 bases). This CDR3 is built from 11 residues. Between the trimmed V and J ends, which lost 6 bases and 5 bases, there was a span of 7 bases. Per the germline V gene, CDR1 is MNHEY and CDR2 is SVGAGI. CDR3 in amino acids: CASRQGYGYTF. CDR3 coding DNA: TGTGCCAGCAGGCAGGGGTATGGCTACACCTTC.

The chain has TRBV7-2 and TRBJ2-7; 9 bases align to TRBD1. V lost 4 bases to trimming and J lost 3 bases; unmatched junction nucleotides: 4. The CDR3 covers 14 residues. Germline CDR1 is SGHTA and CDR2 is FQGNSA. CDR3: CASSSSDRGYEQYF. The CDR3 DNA sequence: TGTGCCAGCAGCTCCTCGGACAGGGGCTACGAGCAGTACTTC.

This chain links TRBV5-1 with TRBJ1-6, with D uncertain. There are 16 residues in the CDR3. Germline loops: CDR1 SGHRS, CDR2 YFSETQ. The ends were cut back, 0 bases at V and 8 bases at J, with 15 bases in the middle. The CDR3 nucleotides read TGCGCCAGCAGCTTGGGTCTTGGGGAGAGGTATTCACCCCTCCACTTT. Its translation is CASSLGLGERYSPLHF.

A single count supports this clone. The chain's CDR3 is CASSVGGGQGPLGYTF. Here the CDR3 DNA reads TGTGCCAGCAGCGTAGGGGGGGGACAGGGACCTCTCGGCTACACCTTC. The J gene is TRBJ1-2, the V gene TRBV9; 9 nucleotides align to TRBD1. The CDR3 is made up of 16 amino acids. J was trimmed by 8 bases and V by 0 bases; bases with no gene match: 11. Germline CDR1 SGDLS, CDR2 YYNGEE.

J is TRBJ2-2 and V is TRBV4-3; TRBD1 agrees at 8 bases. CDR3 size: 16 residues. Germline CDR1 and CDR2: LGHNA and YSLEER. J was trimmed by 7 bases and V by 0 bases; bases with no gene match: 7. CDR3 amino acids: CASSQDRSGGIGELFF. The CDR3 region has the DNA TGCGCCAGCAGCCAAGATCGGTCAGGGGGCATCGGGGAGCTGTTTTTT.

In its sample, this clone was seen once. The chain couples TRBV11-2 to TRBJ2-3, with D possibly matching TRBD1 (6 bases). The V gene's germline CDR1 is SGHAT and CDR2 FQNNGV. Trimming left V 7 bases short and J 6 bases short, with 29 bases between. The CDR3 is made up of 18 amino acids. CDR3 sequence (DNA): TGTGCCAGCATCCACAACCGGGGTAGGGGGTCGTCTGGGGATACGCAGTATTTT. It translates to CASIHNRGRGSSGDTQYF. Full variable domain (missing parts from reference TRBV11-2 and TRBJ2-3): EAGVAQSPRYKIIEKRQSVAFWCNPISGHATLYWYQQILGQGPKLLIQFQNNGVVDDSQLPKDRFSAERLKGVDSTLKIQPAKLEDSAVYLCASIHNRGRGSSGDTQYFGPGTRLTVL.

The chain carries TRBV10-1 and TRBJ1-5; D is uncertain. Between the trimmed V and J ends, which lost 3 bases and 4 bases, there was a span of 7 bases. CDR3 length equals 13 residues. In germline, CDR1 is WNHNN, CDR2 SYGVQD (reference sequence). This CDR3 is CASSEVRNQPQHF. CDR3 in DNA: TGCGCCAGCAGTGAAGTGCGGAATCAGCCCCAGCATTTT.

The chain links TRBV11-1 to TRBJ1-1; D gene uncertain. V lost 5 bases, J lost 5 bases, and 18 bases lay in between. Germline CDR1 SGHAT, CDR2 FQDESV (reference sequence). The CDR3 is 15 amino acids. The CDR3 sequence is CASSPGPEEGTEAFF. DNA of the CDR3: TGTGCCAGCAGCCCAGGACCCGAGGAGGGTACTGAAGCTTTCTTT.

J is TRBJ2-7 and V is TRBV6-6; possibly TRBD2 for D (5 bases). Trimming took 4 bases from V and 7 from J, leaving 17 bases between them. This CDR3 comprises 14 residues. From germline, CDR1 is MNHNY and CDR2 SVGAGI (reference sequence). The CDR3 sequence: CASSSPDERWEQYF. CDR3 DNA: TGTGCCAGCAGTTCGCCGGACGAGCGGTGGGAGCAGTACTTC.

The J gene is TRBJ1-6, the V gene TRBV6-1; D might be TRBD1 (5 bases). CDR3 size: 15 residues. V was pared by 3 bases and J by 7 bases, with 13 bases between. Germline loops: CDR1 MNHNS, CDR2 SASEGT. CDR3 DNA: TGTGCCAGCAGTGAGGCGGGACGGAGCAATTCACCCCTCCACTTT. This encodes CASSEAGRSNSPLHF.

V usage is TRBV30 and J usage is TRBJ1-2, with 8 bases lining up with TRBD1. Germline V gives CDR1 GTSNPN, CDR2 SVGIG (reference sequence). The V and J ends lost 4 bases and 7 bases, in that order; junction bases with no gene match: 11. CDR3 length equals 14 residues. Here the CDR3 reads CAWTMVQGAGGYTF. CDR3 nucleotide sequence: TGTGCCTGGACGATGGTTCAGGGGGCTGGTGGCTACACCTTC.

This chain uses TRBV5-4 with TRBJ2-4; possibly TRBD1 for D (6 bases). The CDR3 is 15 amino acids. CDR1 SGHNT and CDR2 YYREEE come from the germline V gene (reference sequence). V shed 4 bases and J shed 5 bases, with 16 bases lying between them. CDR3 protein: CASSTKQGFQNIQYF. The CDR3 bases are TGTGCCAGCAGCACGAAACAGGGCTTCCAAAACATTCAGTACTTC. The variable domain in full, completed from reference TRBV5-4 and TRBJ2-4, reads ETGVTQSPTHLIKTRGQQVTLRCSSQSGHNTVSWYQQALGQGPQFIFQYYREEENGRGNFPPRFSGLQFPNYSSELNVNALELDDSALYLCASSTKQGFQNIQYFGAGTRLSVL.

V usage is TRBV6-5 and J usage is TRBJ2-7, with TRBD2 matching 7 bases. This CDR3 comprises 15 residues. Germline CDR1 MNHEY, CDR2 SVGAGI. The trim removed 4 bases at V and 4 bases at J, leaving 10 bases unmatched. The CDR3 is CASSLGGRPLYEQYF. Here the CDR3 DNA reads TGTGCCAGCAGTTTGGGGGGGAGACCTCTTTACGAGCAGTACTTC.

The V gene is TRBV28, the J gene TRBJ2-7; D is possibly TRBD2 (5 bases). The ends were cut back, 1 base at V and 3 bases at J, with 16 bases in the middle. Germline V CDR1 and CDR2: MDHEN, SYDVKM. CDR3 length: 16 amino acids. The CDR3 here is CASSLLLSGRDYEQYF. CDR3 nucleotides: TGTGCCAGCAGTTTATTACTATCTGGACGGGACTACGAGCAGTACTTC.

The chain joins TRBV7-3 to TRBJ2-3; the D gene is possibly TRBD1 (6 bases). V lost 5 bases to trimming and J lost 1 base, with 10 bases between them. CDR3 size: 14 residues. The germline CDR1 and CDR2 sequences are SGHTA and FQGTGA. The CDR3 DNA sequence: TGTGCCAGCAGCAAACAGGGCCGCACAGATACGCAGTATTTT. Protein product: CASSKQGRTDTQYF.

CDR3 protein: CASSLEEGQPQHF. CDR3 in DNA: TGTGCCAGCAGCTTAGAGGAGGGTCAGCCCCAGCATTTT. The chain has TRBV7-8 and TRBJ1-5, with D unresolved. CDR3 length: 13 residues. The germline V gene has CDR1 SGHVS and CDR2 FQNEAQ. V was trimmed by 1 base and J by 6 bases, leaving 7 bases between them.

This clone was observed a handful of times. The chain links TRBV28 to TRBJ1-2; D not certain. The V end lost 8 bases, the J end lost 5 bases, and 15 bases lay between the germline ends. The CDR3 has 13 amino acids. Per germline, CDR1 MDHEN and CDR2 SYDVKM. The CDR3 DNA is TGTGCCAGCGAGTTCGTGGTCCATTATGGCTACACCTTC. It translates to CASEFVVHYGYTF.